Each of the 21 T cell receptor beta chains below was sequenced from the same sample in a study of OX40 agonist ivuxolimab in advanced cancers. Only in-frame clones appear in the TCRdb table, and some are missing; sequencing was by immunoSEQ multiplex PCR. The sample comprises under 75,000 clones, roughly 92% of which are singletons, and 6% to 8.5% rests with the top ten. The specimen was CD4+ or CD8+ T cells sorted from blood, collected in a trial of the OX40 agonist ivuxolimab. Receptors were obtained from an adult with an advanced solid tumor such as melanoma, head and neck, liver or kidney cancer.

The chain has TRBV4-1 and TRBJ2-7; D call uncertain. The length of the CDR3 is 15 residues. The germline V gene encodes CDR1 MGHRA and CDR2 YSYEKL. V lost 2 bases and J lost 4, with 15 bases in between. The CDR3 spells CASSQWLGNGYEQYF. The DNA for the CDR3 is TGCGCCAGCAGCCAATGGTTGGGGAACGGGTACGAGCAGTACTTC.

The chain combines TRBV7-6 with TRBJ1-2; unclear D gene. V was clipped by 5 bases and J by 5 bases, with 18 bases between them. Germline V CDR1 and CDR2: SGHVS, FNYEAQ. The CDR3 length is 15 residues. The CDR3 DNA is TGTGCCAGCAGCCCGGGTGGGAGGGAGTTTTATGGCTACACCTTC. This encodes CASSPGGREFYGYTF. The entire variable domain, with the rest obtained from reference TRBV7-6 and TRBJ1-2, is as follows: GAGVSQSPRYKVTKRGQDVALRCDPISGHVSLYWYRQALGQGPEFLTYFNYEAQQDKSGLPNDRFSAERPEGSISTLTIQRTEQRDSAMYRCASSPGGREFYGYTFGSGTRLTVV.

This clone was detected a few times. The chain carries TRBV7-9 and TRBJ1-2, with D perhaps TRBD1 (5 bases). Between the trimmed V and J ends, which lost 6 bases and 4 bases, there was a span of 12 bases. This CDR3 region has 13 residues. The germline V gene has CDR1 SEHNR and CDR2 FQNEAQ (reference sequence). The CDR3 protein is CASSKGVGYGYTF. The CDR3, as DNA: TGTGCCAGCAGTAAAGGGGTCGGCTATGGCTACACCTTC.

This CDR3 is CASSSGTGSLIVYGYTF. Here the CDR3 DNA reads TGTGCCAGCAGCTCGGGGACAGGGTCCTTAATAGTCTATGGCTACACCTTC. This chain links TRBV7-2 with TRBJ1-2; TRBD1 matches 9 bases. Germline-derived CDR1 and CDR2 are SGHTA and FQGNSA. The ends lost 4 bases at V and 4 bases at J; junction bases unmatched: 13. This CDR3 is built from 17 residues.

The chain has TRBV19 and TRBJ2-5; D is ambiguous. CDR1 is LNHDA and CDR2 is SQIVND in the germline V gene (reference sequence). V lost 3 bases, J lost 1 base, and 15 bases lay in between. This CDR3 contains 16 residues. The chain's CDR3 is CASSINGMGFQETQYF. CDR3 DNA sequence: TGTGCCAGTAGTATTAATGGGATGGGGTTCCAAGAGACCCAGTACTTC. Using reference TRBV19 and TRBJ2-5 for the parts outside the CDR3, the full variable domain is DGGITQSPKYLFRKEGQNVTLSCEQNLNHDAMYWYRQDPGQGLRLIYYSQIVNDFQKGDIAEGYSVSREKKESFPLTVTSAQKNPTAFYLCASSINGMGFQETQYFGPGTRLLVL.

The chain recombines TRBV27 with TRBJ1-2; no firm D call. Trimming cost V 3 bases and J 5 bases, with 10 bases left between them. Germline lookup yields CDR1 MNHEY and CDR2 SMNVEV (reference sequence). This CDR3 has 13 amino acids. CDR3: CASSFGSGYGYTF. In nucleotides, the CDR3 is TGTGCCAGCAGTTTTGGCAGCGGGTATGGCTACACCTTC.

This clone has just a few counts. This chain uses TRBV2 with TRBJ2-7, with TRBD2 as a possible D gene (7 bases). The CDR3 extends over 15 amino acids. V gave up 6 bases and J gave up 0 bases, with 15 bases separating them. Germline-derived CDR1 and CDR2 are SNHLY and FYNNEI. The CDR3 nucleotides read TGTGCCAGCAGATGGGGGCGGGGGAGCTCCTACGAGCAGTACTTC. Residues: CASRWGRGSSYEQYF. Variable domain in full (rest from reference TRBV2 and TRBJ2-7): EPEVTQTPSHQVTQMGQEVILRCVPISNHLYFYWYRQILGQKVEFLVSFYNNEISEKSEIFDDQFSVERPDGSNFTLKIRSTKLEDSAMYFCASRWGRGSSYEQYFGPGTRLTVT.

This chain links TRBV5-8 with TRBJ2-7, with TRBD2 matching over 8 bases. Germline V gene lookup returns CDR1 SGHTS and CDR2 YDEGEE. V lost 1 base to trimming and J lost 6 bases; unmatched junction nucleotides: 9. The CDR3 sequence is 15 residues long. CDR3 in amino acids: CASSLLAGIRLEQYF. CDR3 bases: TGTGCCAGCAGCTTGTTAGCGGGGATTCGTCTCGAGCAGTACTTC.

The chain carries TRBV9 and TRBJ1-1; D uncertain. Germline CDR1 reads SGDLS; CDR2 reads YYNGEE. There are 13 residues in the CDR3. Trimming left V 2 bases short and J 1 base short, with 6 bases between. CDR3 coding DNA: TGTGCCAGCAGCGTCTCCCAGAACACTGAAGCTTTCTTT. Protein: CASSVSQNTEAFF. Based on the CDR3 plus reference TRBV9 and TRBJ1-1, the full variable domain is DSGVTQTPKHLITATGQRVTLRCSPRSGDLSVYWYQQSLDQGLQFLIQYYNGEERAKGNILERFSAQQFPDLHSELNLSSLELGDSALYFCASSVSQNTEAFFGQGTRLTVV.

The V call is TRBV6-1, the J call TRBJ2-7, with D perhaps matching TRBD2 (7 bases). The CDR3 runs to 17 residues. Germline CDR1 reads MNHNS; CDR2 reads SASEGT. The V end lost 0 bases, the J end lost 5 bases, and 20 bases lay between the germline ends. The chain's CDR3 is CASSEARGGGISDEQYF. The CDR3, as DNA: TGTGCCAGCAGTGAAGCGAGGGGGGGCGGGATTAGCGACGAGCAGTACTTC.

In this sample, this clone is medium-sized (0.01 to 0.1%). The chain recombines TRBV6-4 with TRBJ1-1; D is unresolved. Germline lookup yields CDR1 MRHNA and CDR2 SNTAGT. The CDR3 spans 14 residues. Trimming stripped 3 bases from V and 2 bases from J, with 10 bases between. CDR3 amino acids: CASSDGTANTEAFF. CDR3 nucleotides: TGTGCCAGCAGTGATGGAACAGCTAACACTGAAGCTTTCTTT.

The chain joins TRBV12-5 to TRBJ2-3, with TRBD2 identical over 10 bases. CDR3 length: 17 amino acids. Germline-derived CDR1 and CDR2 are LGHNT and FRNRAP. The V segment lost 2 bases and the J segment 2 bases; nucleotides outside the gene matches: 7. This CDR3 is CASGLPGLADDTDTQYF. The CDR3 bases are TGTGCTAGTGGTTTGCCTGGACTAGCGGACGACACAGATACGCAGTATTTT.

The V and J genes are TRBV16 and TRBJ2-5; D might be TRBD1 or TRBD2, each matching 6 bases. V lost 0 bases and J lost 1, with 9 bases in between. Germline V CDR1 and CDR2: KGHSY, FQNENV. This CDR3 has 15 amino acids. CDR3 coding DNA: TGTGCCAGCAGCCAATCCGGGGGCCTCCAAGAGACCCAGTACTTC. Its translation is CASSQSGGLQETQYF.

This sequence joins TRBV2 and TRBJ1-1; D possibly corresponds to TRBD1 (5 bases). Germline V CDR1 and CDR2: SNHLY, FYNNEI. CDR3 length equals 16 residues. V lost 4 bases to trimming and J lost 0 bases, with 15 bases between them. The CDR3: CASSGTTNLLNTEAFF. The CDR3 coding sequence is TGTGCCAGCAGTGGGACAACAAACCTACTGAACACTGAAGCTTTCTTT.

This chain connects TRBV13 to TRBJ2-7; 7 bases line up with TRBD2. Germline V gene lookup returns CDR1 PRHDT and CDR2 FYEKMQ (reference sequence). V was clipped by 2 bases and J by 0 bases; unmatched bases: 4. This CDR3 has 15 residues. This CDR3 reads CASSLRGDYSYEQYF. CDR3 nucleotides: TGTGCCAGCAGCTTACGGGGGGACTACTCCTACGAGCAGTACTTC.

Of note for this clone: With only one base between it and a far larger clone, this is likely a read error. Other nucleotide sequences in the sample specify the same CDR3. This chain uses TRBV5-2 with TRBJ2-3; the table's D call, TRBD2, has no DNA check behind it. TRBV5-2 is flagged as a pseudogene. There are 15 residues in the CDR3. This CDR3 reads CASSQESGGTDTQYF. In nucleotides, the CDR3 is TGTGCCAGCAGCCAAGAAAGCGGGGGCACAGATACGCAGTATTTT.

Written as DNA, the CDR3 is TGTGCCAGCAGCCGACCGGGGACAGATACGCAGTATTTT. As protein: CASSRPGTDTQYF. This chain links TRBV7-9 with TRBJ2-3, with D possibly matching TRBD2 (5 bases). Germline V gene lookup returns CDR1 SEHNR and CDR2 FQNEAQ (reference sequence). V dropped 5 bases and J dropped 3 bases, with 9 bases sitting between them. The CDR3 runs to 13 residues.

The CDR3 nucleotides read TGTGCCAGCAGCCCATGGGACGCCGGAAATCAGCCCCAGCATTTT. It is translated as CASSPWDAGNQPQHF. The chain combines TRBV9 with TRBJ1-5; tentatively, D is TRBD1 (5 bases). V lost 4 bases and J lost 4, with 15 bases in between. Germline V lookup: CDR1 SGDLS, CDR2 YYNGEE. CDR3 length equals 15 residues.

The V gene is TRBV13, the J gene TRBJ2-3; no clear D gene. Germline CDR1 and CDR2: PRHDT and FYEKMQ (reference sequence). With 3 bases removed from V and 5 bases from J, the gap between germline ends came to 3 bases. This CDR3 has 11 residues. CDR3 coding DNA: TGTGCCAGCAGCTTCGAAGATACGCAGTATTTT. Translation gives CASSFEDTQYF.

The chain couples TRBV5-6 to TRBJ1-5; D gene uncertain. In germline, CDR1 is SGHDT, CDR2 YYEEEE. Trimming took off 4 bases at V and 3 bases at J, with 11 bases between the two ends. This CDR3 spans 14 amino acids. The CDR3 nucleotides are TGTGCCAGCAGCGGCGGGATTTCCAATCAGCCCCAGCATTTT. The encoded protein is CASSGGISNQPQHF.

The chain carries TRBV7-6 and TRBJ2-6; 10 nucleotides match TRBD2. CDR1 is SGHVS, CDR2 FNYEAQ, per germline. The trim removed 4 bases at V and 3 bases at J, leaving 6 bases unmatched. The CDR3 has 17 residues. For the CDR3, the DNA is TGTGCCAGCAGCTCATCGGGACTAGCGAGTGGGGCCAACGTCCTGACTTTC. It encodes CASSSSGLASGANVLTF.